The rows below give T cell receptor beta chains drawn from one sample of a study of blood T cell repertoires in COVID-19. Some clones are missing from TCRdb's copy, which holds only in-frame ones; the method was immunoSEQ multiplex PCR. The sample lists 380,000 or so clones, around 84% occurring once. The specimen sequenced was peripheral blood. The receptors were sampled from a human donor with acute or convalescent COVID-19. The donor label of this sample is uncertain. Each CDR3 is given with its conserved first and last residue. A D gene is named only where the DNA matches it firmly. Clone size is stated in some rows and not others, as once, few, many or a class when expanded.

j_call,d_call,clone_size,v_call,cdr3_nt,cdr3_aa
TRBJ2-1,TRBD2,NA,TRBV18,TGTGCCAGCTCACCATTGAGGGCTAGCGGGAGGCTGTCCCTCTACAATGAGCAGTTCTTC,CASSPLRASGRLSLYNEQFF
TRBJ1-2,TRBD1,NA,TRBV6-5,TGTGCCAGCAGTTACTCCCCCAGGACAGGGATCGGAGGCTACACCTTC,CASSYSPRTGIGGYTF
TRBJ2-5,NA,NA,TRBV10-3,TGTGCCATCCGAGTAGCGGCAAAGGAGTTCGGGTGGGAACAAGAGACCCAGTACTTC,CAIRVAAKEFGWEQETQYF
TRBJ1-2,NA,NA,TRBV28,TGTGCCAGCAGTTACGAGCCTCGGGATGGCTACACCTTC,CASSYEPRDGYTF
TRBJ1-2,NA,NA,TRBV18,TGTGCCAGCTCACCTCAGACAGGAGACTATGGCTACACCTTC,CASSPQTGDYGYTF
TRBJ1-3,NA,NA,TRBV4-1,TGCGCCAGTGGGGGGGGGCCTGTCTCTGGAAACACCATATATTTT,CASGGGPVSGNTIYF
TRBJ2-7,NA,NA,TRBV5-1,TGCGCCAGCAGCTTGGATGGGGGGATCGAGCAGTACTTC,CASSLDGGIEQYF
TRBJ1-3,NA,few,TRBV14,TGTGCCAGCAGCCAAGGAGGAGTTGGAAACACCATATATTTT,CASSQGGVGNTIYF
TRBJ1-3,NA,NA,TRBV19,TGTGCCAGCCGGCGGGTAATCTCTGGAAACACCATATATTTT,CASRRVISGNTIYF
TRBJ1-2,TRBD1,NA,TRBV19,TGTGCCAGTAGAGACCGGGACAGGCATGGCTACACCTTC,CASRDRDRHGYTF